These 20 T cell receptor beta chains share one sample of origin, sequenced in a study of graft-versus-host responses after intestinal transplantation. The data were produced by immunoSEQ multiplex PCR, yet TCRdb's version contains in-frame clones alone and is incomplete. Of more than 100,000 clones in the sample, around 93% were seen once. For these TCRs, the target antigens are not known. The sample consisted of unstimulated CD4+ T cells sorted from spleen or lymph node cells, taken before intestinal transplant. The receptor set was obtained from a human donor who received an intestinal transplant.

This chain links TRBV29-1 with TRBJ1-5; D is ambiguous. The CDR3 runs to 13 residues. The germline V gene has CDR1 SQVTM and CDR2 ANQGSEA. V lost 3 bases to trimming and J lost 1 base, with 7 bases between them. CDR3 nucleotide sequence: TGCAGCGTTGAGGCCAGGAGCAATCAGCCCCAGCATTTT. This gives the protein CSVEARSNQPQHF.

V usage is TRBV4-2 and J usage is TRBJ2-1, with 8 positions matching TRBD2. V was pared by 2 bases and J by 9 bases, with 9 bases of the junction left unmatched. The germline V gene encodes CDR1 LGHNA and CDR2 YNFKEQ. The CDR3 consists of 15 residues. The CDR3 region has the DNA TGTGCCAGCAGCCAAAGTCGGACGGGAGGGGTTGAGCAGTTCTTC. This codes for CASSQSRTGGVEQFF.

This chain links TRBV18 with TRBJ2-7; 10 bases line up with TRBD1. V lost 5 bases and J lost 5; bases outside the gene matches: 6. This CDR3 has 14 residues. Germline-derived CDR1 and CDR2 are KGHSH and LQKENI. The DNA for the CDR3 is TGTGCCAGCTCAACCGCCGGGACAGGGGACGAGCAGTACTTC. This translates into CASSTAGTGDEQYF.

This chain uses TRBV11-2 with TRBJ2-1; no firm D call. The germline V gene has CDR1 SGHAT and CDR2 FQNNGV. CDR3 size: 14 residues. V was pared by 1 base and J by 8 bases, with 12 bases between. The CDR3 sequence is CASSLVQGIHEQFF. CDR3 sequence (DNA): TGTGCCAGCAGCTTAGTACAAGGGATCCATGAGCAGTTCTTC.

The V gene is TRBV9, the J gene TRBJ1-3, with D possibly being TRBD1 (6 bases). Looked up from germline, CDR1 is SGDLS and CDR2 is YYNGEE. The CDR3 runs to 17 residues. V lost 4 bases and J lost 0, with 17 bases in between. CDR3 DNA: TGTGCCAGCAGCCCGAGCGGGGGGCTAGGCTCTGGAAACACCATATATTTT. Translated, it gives CASSPSGGLGSGNTIYF.

The chain has TRBV19 and TRBJ1-2; D might be TRBD1 (6 bases). Germline V CDR1 and CDR2: LNHDA, SQIVND (reference sequence). V was pared by 0 bases and J by 2 bases, with 10 bases between. This CDR3 has 15 residues. The CDR3 DNA sequence: TGTGCCAGTAGTATAGAGGGGGCCGTAAACTATGGCTACACCTTC. Translated, it gives CASSIEGAVNYGYTF. Full variable domain (remainder filled in from reference TRBV19 and TRBJ1-2): DGGITQSPKYLFRKEGQNVTLSCEQNLNHDAMYWYRQDPGQGLRLIYYSQIVNDFQKGDIAEGYSVSREKKESFPLTVTSAQKNPTAFYLCASSIEGAVNYGYTFGSGTRLTVV.

The chain joins TRBV6-5 to TRBJ2-7, with TRBD1 matching over 10 bases. This CDR3 has 15 amino acids. Germline values: CDR1 MNHEY, CDR2 SVGAGI. With 4 bases clipped from V and 5 bases from J, the junction kept 8 bases outside the gene matches. CDR3: CASSSPGQGRNEQYF. CDR3 DNA sequence: TGTGCCAGCAGTTCCCCGGGACAGGGGCGGAACGAGCAGTACTTC.

The chain joins TRBV7-9 to TRBJ2-7, with 7 bases identical to TRBD1. Germline assignment: CDR1 SEHNR and CDR2 FQNEAQ (reference sequence). J gave up 5 bases and V 3 bases, and 7 bases lay outside the gene matches. The CDR3 is 14 residues long. CDR3 nucleotides: TGTGCCAGCAGCTTGGGTCAGGGGGTCCACGAGCAGTACTTC. This codes for CASSLGQGVHEQYF.

The chain has TRBV28 and TRBJ2-7; TRBD2 matches at 9 bases. Losses at the gene ends were 3 bases for V and 4 bases for J; bases not matched to a gene: 4. Germline V CDR1 and CDR2: MDHEN, SYDVKM. The length of the CDR3 is 14 residues. As DNA, the CDR3 is TGTGCCAGCAGTTTCGGCGGGAGGGTATACGAGCAGTACTTC. This codes for CASSFGGRVYEQYF.

V usage is TRBV7-3 and J usage is TRBJ2-2, with TRBD1 matching over 9 bases. Germline V lookup: CDR1 SGHTA, CDR2 FQGTGA. With 5 bases clipped from V and 0 bases from J, the junction kept 7 bases outside the gene matches. This CDR3 contains 17 residues. The CDR3, as DNA: TGTGCCAGCAGCCCCCCAGGACAGGGGTCGAACACCGGGGAGCTGTTTTTT. Amino acids: CASSPPGQGSNTGELFF.

The chain recombines TRBV2 with TRBJ2-1; TRBD2 aligns across 10 bases. This CDR3 comprises 14 residues. With V trimmed by 6 bases and J by 3 bases, 2 bases remained unmatched. The germline CDR1 and CDR2 sequences are SNHLY and FYNNEI. The CDR3 region has the DNA TGTGCCAGCAGGGGACTAGCGCTCTACAATGAGCAGTTCTTC. Encoded protein: CASRGLALYNEQFF. The whole variable domain, filled in from reference TRBV2 and TRBJ2-1, reads EPEVTQTPSHQVTQMGQEVILRCVPISNHLYFYWYRQILGQKVEFLVSFYNNEISEKSEIFDDQFSVERPDGSNFTLKIRSTKLEDSAMYFCASRGLALYNEQFFGPGTRLTVL.

V is TRBV5-1 and J is TRBJ2-1; no reliable D call. V shed 0 bases and J shed 9 bases, with 10 bases lying between them. The CDR3 contains 13 residues. The germline CDR1 and CDR2 sequences are SGHRS and YFSETQ. CDR3: CASSLAPAAEQFF. The CDR3 bases are TGCGCCAGCAGCTTGGCCCCTGCGGCTGAGCAGTTCTTC.

The chain recombines TRBV10-3 with TRBJ2-3; TRBD2 aligns across 8 bases. Trimming at V came to 6 bases and at J to 0 bases, leaving 2 bases not matched to a gene. CDR1 is ENHRY and CDR2 is SYGVKD in the germline V gene. CDR3 length: 14 amino acids. The CDR3: CAIRASGSTDTQYF. CDR3 in DNA: TGTGCCATCAGAGCTAGCGGGAGCACAGATACGCAGTATTTT.

This chain joins TRBV7-9 and TRBJ2-5; maybe TRBD1 (5 bases). Germline V CDR1 and CDR2: SEHNR, FQNEAQ (reference sequence). Between the trimmed V and J ends, which lost 1 base and 2 bases, there was a span of 23 bases. This CDR3 has 19 amino acids. CDR3 amino acids: CASSLVKGKRDIPQETQYF. The DNA of the CDR3 is TGTGCCAGCAGCTTAGTTAAGGGGAAAAGAGATATACCACAAGAGACCCAGTACTTC. Full variable domain (outside the CDR3, taken from reference TRBV7-9 and TRBJ2-5): DTGVSQNPRHKITKRGQNVTFRCDPISEHNRLYWYRQTLGQGPEFLTYFQNEAQLEKSRLLSDRFSAERPKGSFSTLEIQRTEQGDSAMYLCASSLVKGKRDIPQETQYFGPGTRLLVL.

The genes are TRBV6-6 and TRBJ2-7; 10 nucleotides line up with TRBD2. Per the germline V gene, CDR1 is MNHNY and CDR2 is SVGAGI (reference sequence). The J segment lost 3 bases and the V segment lost 6 bases, leaving 8 bases of the junction unmatched. CDR3 length: 15 residues. CDR3 sequence reads: CASRDSGRTVYEQYF. The DNA for the CDR3 is TGTGCCAGCAGGGATAGCGGGAGGACCGTCTACGAGCAGTACTTC.

The chain couples TRBV6-5 to TRBJ1-2; D is unresolved. The CDR3 has 14 residues. With 5 bases removed from V and 4 bases from J, the gap between germline ends came to 14 bases. Germline CDR1 and CDR2: MNHEY and SVGAGI. The DNA for the CDR3 is TGTGCCAGCAGTGAGGCACCGAGTTTCTATGGCTACACCTTC. Its protein product is CASSEAPSFYGYTF.

V is TRBV10-2 and J is TRBJ2-7, with 8 bases lining up with TRBD2. This CDR3 comprises 15 residues. CDR1 and CDR2 from the germline V gene are WSHSY and SAAADI. Germline trimming cut 3 bases from V and 4 bases from J; bases unmatched to any gene: 8. CDR3 in amino acids: CASSDYGRAGYEQYF. CDR3 DNA: TGCGCCAGCAGTGATTACGGGAGGGCCGGTTACGAGCAGTACTTC.

The chain carries TRBV2 and TRBJ1-1; D is uncertain. CDR1 SNHLY and CDR2 FYNNEI come from the germline V gene. This CDR3 spans 12 amino acids. Trimming removed 2 bases at V and 8 bases at J, with 9 bases between. The CDR3 reads CASSERGSEAFF. The DNA of the CDR3 is TGTGCCAGCAGTGAACGGGGTAGCGAAGCTTTCTTT.

About this clone itself: Other DNA sequences in the sample encode the same CDR3. This chain uses TRBV10-3 with TRBJ2-7; 10 bases line up with TRBD1. This CDR3 comprises 17 residues. The junction had 10 bases not matched to a gene; V was cut back by 3 bases and J by 2 bases. Germline lookup yields CDR1 ENHRY and CDR2 SYGVKD. In nucleotides, the CDR3 is TGTGCCATCAGTGATCGGGACAGGGGAGGACGGCCCTACGAGCAGTACTTC. This gives the protein CAISDRDRGGRPYEQYF.

The chain joins TRBV7-9 to TRBJ2-2, with D possibly being TRBD2 (7 bases). Germline CDR1 and CDR2: SEHNR and FQNEAQ (reference sequence). This CDR3 region has 16 residues. V shed 3 bases and J shed 0 bases, with 11 bases lying between them. The CDR3 DNA follows: TGTGCCAGCAGCTTGGGGGGGGCCCCGAACACCGGGGAGCTGTTTTTT. Its protein product is CASSLGGAPNTGELFF.